This T cell receptor (beta chain) originates from a study of cytomegalovirus exposure and HLA in healthy donors (TCRdb year 2017). Notes on the research overall: In an earlier analysis of approximately 640 of the donors, approximately 260 Gb of sequence data and 120 million or so unique TCR beta sequences from about 179 million T cells were reported. An early release covering roughly 640 HLA-typed donors comprised roughly 300 gigabases of sequencing data and roughly 85 million unique TCR sequences. Of the roughly 400 genotyped donors, 65% to 90% fell in the genetic ancestry cluster associated with self-reported Caucasian donors. The study aimed to test whether signatures of past pathogen exposure could be identified by cataloging public T cell receptors. The study profiled the T cell repertoires of 550 to 700 subjects by immunosequencing and related them to cytomegalovirus serostatus. In addition to the first cohort of 666 subjects, a separate validation cohort of 120 different subjects was used. High-throughput TCR immunosequencing, statistical association of individual TCRs with disease status, and machine learning were combined to predict cytomegalovirus infection status. In a later analysis, previously published TCR beta repertoires from some 640 donors were re-analyzed and high-resolution HLA genotyping was added so that TCR occurrence patterns could be studied. The later analysis used no new phenotypic data to find candidate immune exposures, relying instead on TCR beta sequences and their occurrence across donors. In an earlier analysis of several hundred of the donors, high-throughput TCR beta sequencing was used to judge whether each TCR beta V gene segment behaved as functional or pseudogenic. Alongside the repertoire data, information on donor age, sex, ethnicity and CMV serostatus was compiled. Genome-wide SNP genotypes for about 55% of the roughly 670 donors were used in a later genetic analysis, which treated that subset as a discovery cohort. All discovery cohort repertoires had been generated on a single sequencing platform. Class I and class II HLA loci were covered by the typing at four-digit resolution. Typing coverage differed by locus: A, B, C, DRB1 and DQB1 were typed in roughly 629-630 donors, DQA1 in 500 to 550, DPA1 in 606, and DPB1 in just under 480. A handful of DR-DQ haplotypes were handled as single units for association and clustering because linkage in the cohort was strong. Among some 400 genotyped donors of the cohort, an average of approximately 240,000 unique TCR beta nucleotide sequences was sequenced per donor, of which about 19% were non-productive.

To prepare the library, the immunoSEQ multiplex PCR assay was applied. For the multiplex PCR, a mixture combining 60 forward primers for TCR Vbeta segments and 13 reverse primers for TCR Jbeta segments was used. The CDR3 region of rearranged TCR beta genes was amplified from genomic DNA with a multiplex PCR assay. On the Illumina HiSeq System, the amplified TCR beta libraries were sequenced as 87-base-pair reads. For the original study's pipeline: In a later analysis, 70 million to 95 million unique TCR beta chains were counted across the 650 to 750 repertoires, and roughly 10 million of these chains were shared by at least two donors. Raw reads were error-corrected and collapsed into unique sequences by a nearest-neighbor algorithm in which closely related sequences were merged to remove PCR and sequencing errors. V, D and J gene segments were assigned by aligning CDR3 sequences to IMGT reference sequences. For a sequence to be retained, a match of at least six nucleotides was required to both a V gene segment and a J gene segment. A rearrangement counted as productive if the CDR3 had no stop codons and remained in frame with V and J, and every other rearrangement counted as non-productive. CDR3 was defined according to IMGT convention as the region running from the second conserved V-encoded cysteine to the conserved J-encoded phenylalanine. The earlier analysis of approximately 500 of the donors excluded sequences that lacked an unambiguous match to a single V gene segment. In an earlier analysis of almost 600 of the donors, a V segment was called functional when productive rearrangements were above 56.7%, and segregating when the standard deviation between donors exceeded 5%. A statistical classification framework was built to diagnose cytomegalovirus status from the catalog of TCR beta chain sequences. In a later analysis, TCR nucleotide sequences were compared against IMGT/GENE-DB human TR gene sequences so that V and J genes could be assigned. The TCRdist pipeline was used in a later analysis to assign CDR3 sequences and most-parsimonious VDJ recombination scenarios. A later analysis defined each TCR beta chain by its CDR3 amino acid sequence plus V-gene family, and excluded reads lacking a unique V-gene family. A later analysis removed 450 to 600 highly shared, low-generation-probability nucleotide sequences to deal with suspected cross-contamination and a sequencing artifact. In a later analysis, a clonal expansion index for each public chain was calculated from normalized within-repertoire ranks of inferred template counts. In a later analysis, generation probabilities were computed with a VDJ recombination model fitted to out-of-frame rearrangements, and the resulting probabilities were checked against IGoR. A later analysis scored TCR-TCR, TCR-HLA and TCR-CMV co-occurrence with hypergeometric tests, applying a repertoire-size bias correction to TCR pairs. To estimate false discovery rates, a later analysis permuted the HLA or CMV assignments 20 times. A later analysis grouped co-occurring TCRs with DBSCAN, adding TCRdist sequence similarity when clustering within HLA-allele-positive subsets. Repertoires with fewer than 30,000 or more than 120,000 public chains, plus five repertoires with anomalous nucleotide sharing, were excluded from co-occurrence clustering. The clones in this table, taken by TCRdb from immuneACCESS, are in-frame only. Not every clone is retained; where verified, under half of the shortfall comes from an unresolved V gene, and the cause of the rest is unknown. V and J calls and clone size come straight from that table; D and trimming were deduced from the DNA. The table for this sample lists about 140,000 clones; approximately 80% of them were counted only once. Of the sample, around 3.9% is held by the ten largest clones.

Taken from the germline V gene (reference sequence), the CDR1 and CDR2 loops are MNHNY and SVGAGI. The CDR3 goes from the cysteine to the phenylalanine over 14 residues. The CDR3 DNA has 42 bases and is translated from base 1. V is pared back by 6 bases and J by 0 bases, with 11 bases lying between the germline termini. The cohort consisted of 670 or so healthy bone marrow donors. At the time of sampling, every cohort member was nominally healthy, though immune exposures that went unrecorded were likely present. The donor was CMV seropositive and belonged to the group of 270 or so seropositive cohort members. A peripheral blood sample was provided by each donor, and peripheral blood mononuclear cells were used for TCR beta sequencing. Genomic DNA extraction from the blood cell samples was performed with the Qiagen DNeasy Blood Extraction Kit. On this clone itself: Its antigen is not yet known. No qualities accompany the bases; no much larger clone lies one base away.

Overall study results and their limits: Roughly 15 rarely observed V segments, including chromosome 9 orphons, were excluded from the earlier analysis of approximately 500 of the donors because counts were too low. Roughly uniform sequencing depth across donors was assumed in presence/absence analyses, although this assumption may not hold. A further reported finding was that TCR beta sequences accurately predicted the HLA-A and HLA-B alleles for most subjects in the first cohort. Specific HLA alleles were associated with around 18,000 TCR beta sequences at a false discovery rate of 0.05 in a later analysis. Some IMGT-functional V segments, including TRBV6-2 and TRBV6-3, could not be told apart with the 87-base-pair reads, so those segments were excluded. In a later analysis, most CMV-associated TCR beta chains were found to appear HLA-restricted, with HLA associations seemingly driven largely by CMV exposure. Correlated functional status among segregating V segments might be attributable to linkage disequilibrium, but an unknown experimental factor could not be ruled out. In a later genetic analysis, a missense DCLRE1C variant was associated with V-gene and J-gene trimming of TCR beta chains, and the association was replicated in an independent cohort. A few of the identified cytomegalovirus-associated TCR beta chains were confirmed in vitro to be specific for cytomegalovirus antigens. An earlier analysis of approximately 540 of the donors showed that most TCR beta V segments appeared in productive rearrangements either about 87% or about 30% of the time, which broadly matched IMGT annotations. According to the authors, the approach could potentially be generalized to other disease states and immunological phenotypes. HLA typing was unavailable for some donors at each locus, so association tests used only the typed subset. Compared with equally common non-associated chains, HLA-associated TCR beta chains in a later analysis were more clonally expanded and had lower generation probabilities. According to a later analysis, TCR association rates differed among HLA loci, with DRB1 alleles showing the most associated TCRs and HLA-C alleles showing the fewest. The only immune exposure information available for the cohort was CMV serostatus. A cluster of highly shared sequence variants was judged likely to be a technical artifact of the sequencing pipeline. Only TCR beta chains were sequenced in this cohort, and the absence of alpha or paired-chain data limited detectable features. Cytomegalovirus status was reported to be diagnosed by the classifier with high specificity and sensitivity in both the original and validation cohorts. The study listed 164 TCR beta chains as associated with cytomegalovirus. Across donors, most TCR sequences were observed very rarely, whereas some public TCRs were present in many individuals. Several of the top co-occurrence clusters appeared to be linked to parvovirus B19, influenza, CMV and Epstein-Barr virus, according to a later analysis. In a later genetic analysis, fewer N-insertions in productive TCRs were reported among donors in an Asian-associated ancestry cluster than the approximately 670-donor mean. Assigning TCR associations to individual alleles was difficult when HLA alleles, especially DR and DQ, strongly co-occurred.

The chain was built from TRBV6-6 and TRBJ1-1, with the D segment identity uncertain. The source is a man aged 40-49 years in good health and CMV-seropositive. The sequenced material came from PBMCs. The CDR3: CASRPDILNTEAFF. The DNA sequence reads TGTGCCAGCAGACCCGACATTCTGAACACTGAAGCTTTCTTT.